Presented here are 5 T cell receptor beta chains from one specimen sequenced in a study of T cell responses to AZD1222 COVID-19 vaccine. Clones were read by immunoSEQ multiplex PCR, and TCRdb kept only the in-frame ones, dropping some. The sample consists of more than 60,000 clones, 83% of them appearing once. Sequencing used peripheral blood, obtained 28 days after the second AZD1222 dose. The receptors originated from an adult who received the AZD1222 COVID-19 vaccine.

The gene calls are TRBV4-3 and TRBJ1-3, with unresolved D. In germline, CDR1 is LGHNA, CDR2 YSLEER. V dropped 0 bases and J dropped 0 bases, with 12 bases sitting between them. CDR3 length: 17 residues. CDR3 loop: CASSQDQDGISGNTIYF. The CDR3 nucleotides read TGCGCCAGCAGCCAAGATCAAGATGGAATCTCTGGAAACACCATATATTTT.

The genes are TRBV2 and TRBJ1-1; D perhaps matches TRBD1 (5 bases). V lost 11 bases and J 5 bases, leaving 21 bases between the germline ends. Germline V gives CDR1 SNHLY, CDR2 FYNNEI. The CDR3 sequence is 14 residues long. This CDR3 is CARQRRQGATEAFF. The CDR3 nucleotides are TGTGCCCGACAACGGCGTCAGGGTGCGACTGAAGCTTTCTTT. Together with reference TRBV2 and TRBJ1-1, the CDR3 gives the full variable domain: EPEVTQTPSHQVTQMGQEVILRCVPISNHLYFYWYRQILGQKVEFLVSFYNNEISEKSEIFDDQFSVERPDGSNFTLKIRSTKLEDSAMYFCARQRRQGATEAFFGQGTRLTVV.

The chain links TRBV14 to TRBJ1-1; TRBD1 might be the D (5 bases). The CDR3 length is 15 residues. V was cut by 1 base and J by 0 bases, with 9 bases left in between. Germline CDR1 and CDR2: SGHDN and FVKESK. CDR3 in amino acids: CASSQVGGVNTEAFF. The CDR3 DNA reads as TGTGCCAGCAGCCAAGTGGGGGGGGTGAACACTGAAGCTTTCTTT.

The rearrangement links TRBV11-2 to TRBJ2-3; 10 bases are a match to TRBD1. The CDR3 spans 15 residues. V trimming: 1 base; J trimming: 7 bases; junction bases outside the gene matches: 5. Germline V lookup: CDR1 SGHAT, CDR2 FQNNGV. The CDR3, as DNA: TGTGCCAGCAGCTTAGGTAGACAGGGGGCAAATACGCAGTATTTT. The encoded protein is CASSLGRQGANTQYF.

The gene calls are TRBV7-2 and TRBJ2-5; a weak D match, TRBD1 (6 bases). This CDR3 is built from 17 residues. CDR1 and CDR2 from the germline V gene are SGHTA and FQGNSA. The V gene lost 5 bases and the J gene lost 5 bases, with 24 bases spanning the gap. The DNA of the CDR3 is TGTGCCAGCAGCCCCGGAGCAGGGGCCCTCGTTGGGGAGACCCAGTACTTC. Residues: CASSPGAGALVGETQYF.